This T cell receptor (beta chain) was identified during a study of patients and donors after allogeneic stem cell transplantation. This CDR3 region has 13 residues. Trimming took off 8 bases at V and 4 bases at J, with 12 bases between the two ends. CDR1 and CDR2 (germline): SSHAT, FNYEAQ (reference sequence). This clonotype has only a few counts. TCRdb reanalysed the RT-PCR reads using MiXCR and keeps one entry per CDR3 protein. The sample lists more than 850,000 distinct CDR3 sequences, more than 15% occurring once. Input material: blood, either unsorted or a sorted T cell fraction (not recorded which). The sequence was obtained from a human donor who was either an allogeneic HSCT recipient or a stem cell or donor lymphocyte infusion donor (not recorded which). It is not recorded whose cells these are; they may come from a transplant donor. The chain combines TRBV7-7 with TRBJ1-5, with D maybe TRBD1 (5 bases). This CDR3 is CASGEGPNQPQHF. The CDR3 DNA reads TGTGCCAGCGGTGAGGGGCCTAATCAGCCCCAGCATTTT.